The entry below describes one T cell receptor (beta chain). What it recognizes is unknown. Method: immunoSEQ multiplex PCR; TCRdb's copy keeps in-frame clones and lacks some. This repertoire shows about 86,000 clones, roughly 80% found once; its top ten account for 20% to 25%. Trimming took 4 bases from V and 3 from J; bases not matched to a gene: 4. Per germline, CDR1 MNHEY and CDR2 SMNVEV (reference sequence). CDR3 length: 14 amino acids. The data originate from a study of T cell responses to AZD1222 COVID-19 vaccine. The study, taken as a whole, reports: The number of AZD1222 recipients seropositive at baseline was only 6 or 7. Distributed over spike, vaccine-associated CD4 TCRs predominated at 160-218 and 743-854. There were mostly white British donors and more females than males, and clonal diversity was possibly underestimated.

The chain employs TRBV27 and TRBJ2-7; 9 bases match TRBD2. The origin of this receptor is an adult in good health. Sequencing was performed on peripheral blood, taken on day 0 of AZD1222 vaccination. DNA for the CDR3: TGTGCCAGCAGTTCGACTAGCGGTGACTACGAGCAGTACTTC. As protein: CASSSTSGDYEQYF.